These T cell receptor beta chains were read from a single sample in a study of blood T cells in healthy people across ages. TCRdb recomputed calls from the 5' RACE reads with MiXCR, one row per CDR3 protein. Of about a million distinct CDR3 sequences listed, about 48% are singletons. The sample was blood. The receptors were sampled from a man under 40 in good health. The CDR3 runs from the conserved cysteine through the conserved F or W. A D gene is named only where the DNA matches it firmly. The size field is filled for only some rows; it gives once, few, many or a size class.

TGCAGTGCTAGAGTCGCAGGGCTGGACATTCAGTACTTC CSARVAGLDIQYF - TRBJ2-4 TRBV20-1 many
TGTGCCAGCAGTGAAGCGTCAGCTATCCCGGCCAATGAGCAGTTCTTC CASSEASAIPANEQFF - TRBJ2-1 TRBV6-1 -
TGTGCCAGCAGCTTAGGGGATGTCGGGTACGAGCAGTACTTC CASSLGDVGYEQYF - TRBJ2-7 TRBV7-9 few
TGTGCCAGCACCCCTCGGATGGGGGGGGCTATCGACGAGCAGTACTTC CASTPRMGGAIDEQYF - TRBJ2-7 TRBV6-5 -
TGCAGTGCGACCCGAGCGGGGGGGTCCTACAATGAGCAGTACTTC CSATRAGGSYNEQYF TRBD2 TRBJ2-7 TRBV20-1 -
TGTGCCAGCAGGCATTCAGGGTCATCGGCTTTCTTT CASRHSGSSAFF - TRBJ1-1 TRBV7-9 -
TGCGCCAGCAGCTTGAACTACAAAAACACTCAGTACTTC CASSLNYKNTQYF - TRBJ2-4 TRBV5-1 -
TGTGCCAGCAGCTTAGGGGCAGGGGATAGCTATGGCTACACCTTC CASSLGAGDSYGYTF - TRBJ1-2 TRBV7-6 -
TGCGGATACACTAGCGAAGCCGGGGAGCTGTTTTTT CGYTSEAGELFF TRBD2 TRBJ2-2 TRBV29-1 -
TGTGCCAGCAGTCGGGGAGGGGAGTATGGCTACACCTTC CASSRGGEYGYTF - TRBJ1-2 TRBV7-2 few
TGTGCCTGGAACTGGGGGAGCTCCTACAATGAGCAGTTCTTC CAWNWGSSYNEQFF - TRBJ2-1 TRBV30 -
TGTGCCACCAGTGAAGGACAGAGAACTAGCACAGATACGCAGTATTTT CATSEGQRTSTDTQYF - TRBJ2-3 TRBV24-1 -